This is a list of T cell receptor beta chains from one sample in a study of tumor-infiltrating lymphocytes in primary liver carcinoma. TCRdb re-derived calls from the multiplex PCR reads in MiXCR, one entry per CDR3 protein. The sample lists 75,000 to 80,000 distinct CDR3 sequences; roughly 69% were seen once. Sequencing was carried out using tumor-adjacent normal liver tissue. The receptor source for this set is a man aged 35 to 55 with primary liver carcinoma and hepatitis B virus infection. The CDR3 runs from the conserved cysteine through the conserved F or W. A D gene is named only where the DNA matches it firmly. Not every row has a clone size; where given, it reads once, few, many or a size class.

TRBJ1-4	TRBV5-1	TRBD1	many	CASSLDRGELFF	TGCGCCAGCAGCTTGGACAGGGGCGAACTGTTTTTT
TRBJ2-2	TRBV29-1	-	-	CSVGLGWGMTGEMCF	TGCAGCGTTGGTTTAGGGTGGGGGATGACCGGGGAGATGTGTTTT
TRBJ2-3	TRBV6-2/TRBV6-3	-	-	CDSSFVGQGAMDTLYF	-
TRBJ1-4	TRBV2	TRBD1	many	CASSAQGANNEKLFF	TGTGCCAGCAGTGCACAGGGGGCAAATAATGAAAAACTGTTTTTT
TRBJ2-7	TRBV4-1	-	once	CTSSQVSESNAYEQYF	TGCACCAGCAGTCAAGTGTCAGAGAGCAATGCCTACGAGCAGTACTTC
TRBJ2-1	TRBV29-1	TRBD1	-	CGVRQGGFF	TGCGGCGTCAGACAGGGTGGGTTCTTC
TRBJ2-3	TRBV4-1	-	-	CVSSHWQGSSTDTQYF	TGCGTCAGCAGTCATTGGCAGGGGTCTAGCACAGATACGCAGTATTTT
TRBJ2-1	TRBV7-8	-	-	CASNSLGGSAVSYNEQFF	TGTGCCAGCAACTCGCTTGGAGGCTCAGCGGTCTCCTACAATGAACAGTTCTTC
TRBJ2-4	TRBV19	-	-	CASSKGRIKNIQYF	TGTGCCAGTAGTAAGGGCAGAATCAAAAACATTCAGTACTTC
TRBJ1-5	TRBV6-6	TRBD1	-	CASNAGTVNDQPQHF	TGTGCCAGCAATGCCGGGACAGTGAACGATCAGCCCCAGCATTTT
TRBJ2-2	TRBV11-2	-	-	CASSSHTGGKLSF	TGTGCCAGCAGCTCTCATACTGGCGGGAAGCTGTCTTTT
TRBJ2-1	TRBV7-3	-	-	CASSATRETYNEQFF	TGTGCCAGCAGCGCCACTAGGGAAACATACAATGAGCAGTTCTTC
TRBJ1-1	TRBV7-6	-	many	CASSLGSSTEAFF	TGTGCCAGCAGCTTAGGATCCAGCACTGAAGCTTTCTTT
TRBJ2-6	TRBV5-5	TRBD1	many	CASSLWTGLAGANVLTF	TGTGCCAGCAGCTTATGGACAGGGCTTGCTGGGGCCAACGTCCTGACTTTC
TRBJ2-7	TRBV12-3/TRBV12-4	-	-	CASSINGYEQYF	TGTGCCAGCAGTATAAATGGTTACGAGCAATACTTC
TRBJ2-1	TRBV7-8	TRBD1	many	CASSSLGTGGSYNEQFF	TGTGCCAGCAGCTCCCTTGGGACAGGGGGCTCCTACAATGAGCAGTTCTTC
TRBJ1-4	TRBV6-6	-	-	CASTPSGNTNEKLFF	TGTGCCAGCACCCCGTCGGGAAATACTAATGAAAAACTGTTTTTT
TRBJ2-1	TRBV11-2	TRBD2	-	CASSLELLAGMNEQF	TGTGCCAGCAGCTTAGAGCTCCTAGCGGGAATGAATGAGCAGTTC
TRBJ2-1	TRBV5-6	-	-	CTSSLEGGSSYNEQFF	TGTACCAGCAGTTTGGAAGGTGGGAGCTCCTACAATGAGCAGTTCTTC
TRBJ1-1	TRBV7-9	-	-	CASIAWVWRFTEAFF	TGTGCCAGCATCGCGTGGGTTTGGCGGTTCACTGAAGCTTTCTTT
TRBJ1-2	TRBV6-5	TRBD1	-	CASKVGQGDRLGYGYTF	TGTGCCAGCAAGGTGGGACAGGGGGATCGATTAGGCTATGGCTACACCTTC
TRBJ2-1	TRBV11-2	-	few	CASSPWGRTVNNERFF	TGTGCCAGCAGCCCGTGGGGGAGAACAGTAAACAATGAGCGGTTCTTC
TRBJ2-1	TRBV11-2	-	-	CACSPPPARQTNEQFF	TGTGCCTGCAGCCCCCCCCCCGCGCGGCAGACCAACGAGCAGTTCTTC
TRBJ1-1	TRBV29-1	-	few	CNVIATEAFF	TGCAACGTGATTGCGACTGAAGCTTTCTTT
TRBJ2-5	TRBV11-1	-	-	CASSGHVEVQTKYF	TGTGCCAGCAGTGGACATGTGGAGGTGCAGACCAAGTACTTC
TRBJ2-1	TRBV9	TRBD2	-	CARSVELAGDNEQFF	TGTGCCCGCAGCGTAGAACTAGCGGGAGACAATGAGCAGTTCTTC
TRBJ2-1	TRBV10-3	TRBD2	once	CAIRGLAANEQFF	TGTGCCATCAGGGGACTAGCGGCGAATGAGCAGTTCTTC
TRBJ2-7	TRBV11-1	-	few	CASSLAGTRQYF	TGTGCCAGCAGCTTAGCGGGGACAAGACAGTACTTC
TRBJ2-5	TRBV28	-	-	CASSSSGVGFRHRETQYF	TGTGCCAGTTCATCATCGGGTGTGGGGTTCCGGCACAGAGAGACCCAGTACTTC
TRBJ1-6	TRBV4-1	-	many	CASSHPWTDSPLHF	TGCGCCAGCAGCCACCCCTGGACGGATTCACCCCTCCACTTT